This T cell receptor beta chain was sequenced in a study of regulatory T cells in long-lasting Graves disease listed by TCRdb under 2021. Study-wide context: Patients with newly diagnosed Graves' disease had been on antithyroid drugs for under 3 months. A total of roughly 35 samples were covered by TCR sequencing, comprising around 13 persistent and around 20 newly diagnosed Graves' disease patients. The study was registered as a clinical trial and conducted in China. Persistent Graves' disease patients were compared with newly diagnosed Graves' disease patients by peripheral blood TCR sequencing and RNA sequencing.

Including cysteine and phenylalanine, the CDR3 has 17 amino acids. Here the CDR3 DNA is all that survives: 51 bases in frame from base 1. The germline V end is reduced by 0 bases and the J end by 1 base; junction bases left unmatched: 6. This clonotype was picked up many times. Its antigen is currently not known. Per-nucleotide qualities are absent, and no much larger clonotype sits a single base away. Findings and caveats that apply to the study as a whole: Compared with newly diagnosed patients, persistent Graves' disease patients had lower TCR Shannon entropy and fewer highly expanded clones, which suggests clonal expansion. More public clonotypes were shared among persistent patients (around 3,000) than among newly diagnosed patients (just under 1,000). Peripheral blood alone was examined, since thyroid tissue, which constituted the primary lesion, could not be accessed. Only the TCR beta chain was sequenced and analyzed. Persistent disease showed preferential use of TRBV28, TRBJ1-2 and TRBJ2-5, whereas newly diagnosed disease favored TRBV20-1 and TRBJ2-1. The authors noted that the small sample size was a limitation that may lower accuracy.

The library was prepared using multiplex PCR. Sequencing was performed on an Illumina HiSeq 4000. To build TCR beta libraries, CDR3 regions were amplified by Arm-PCR using iRepertoire HTBI primers. Gel purification was performed on PCR products prior to sequencing. For the original study's pipeline: A total of 62 TRBV and some 13 TRBJ segments were identified across samples and were used for gene usage analysis of CDR3 amino acid clonotypes. COPE and FqMerger were used to merge the filtered high-quality paired reads into contigs. BLAST was used to align contigs to the IMGT TRBV, TRBD and TRBJ reference genes, and CDR3 was defined following IMGT. Highly expanded clones were defined as clonotypes with a frequency above 0.1%. Repertoire diversity was measured by Shannon entropy, and V-J evenness by the Gini coefficient. A clonotype was considered public if more than one individual shared it. Using fastp trimming at Q25 and MiXCR clonotype assembly, TCRdb reanalyzed the public sequencing data and kept in-frame beta chains. A single entry per CDR3 protein holds the most common genes and DNA from its merged rows. Here the V and J calls rest on TCRdb's processing, not on the authors' analysis. Present in this sample are about 440,000 distinct CDR3 sequences, roughly 17% of which were seen just once. 20% to 25% of the sample is held by the ten biggest clonotypes.

Read against the paper, the sample's time point label means: newly diagnosed GD, antithyroid drugs for less than 3 months. For both TCR sequencing and RNA sequencing, RNA was extracted from PBMCs in TRIzol. The diagnosis of Graves' disease followed American Thyroid Association guidelines. Patients for the study were recruited at an endocrinology department in Xi'an, China. Each patient gave approximately 10 milliliters of peripheral blood, collected in an EDTA anticoagulant tube. PBMCs were isolated by Ficoll Paque Plus density gradient separation without further T cell sorting. RNA quality was checked with an Agilent 2100 Bioanalyzer and agarose gel, and concentration with a NanoDrop 2000. The same sample was also used in a study of T cells in Graves' hyperthyroidism and ophthalmopathy. As the second paper documents: Stable Graves' hyperthyroidism was defined as the absence of progression to ophthalmopathy over 18 months of follow-up. Hyperthyroidism patients were aged 18 to 65 years and newly diagnosed, with disease duration of less than 2 months. Patients with uncontrolled infections, other autoimmune diseases, pregnancy or lactation were excluded. Diagnoses were established on the basis of clinical symptoms, serum thyroxine and TRAb, thyroid ultrasound, and orbital computed tomography. A first-round RT-PCR of the TCR CDR3 used the HTBI primer set with the Qiagen OneStep RT-PCR kit. Most expanded thyroid clonotypes (frequency above 0.001) were also detected in blood, suggesting blood repertoires may reflect thyroid immune responses. A model built on a 13 V-J signature distinguished ophthalmopathy from stable hyperthyroidism, reaching approximately 89% sensitivity and about 81% specificity in cross-validation and 80%/75% in testing. In validation, progression to ophthalmopathy was predicted by the model with more than 65% sensitivity and under 85% specificity, a median of about 6.8 months before onset. TCR V-J signatures able to tell the groups apart were searched for in a discovery cohort of 90 to 100 patients, of whom roughly 42 had Graves' ophthalmopathy and around 57 had stable Graves' hyperthyroidism. An independent validation cohort of about 20 hyperthyroidism patients and about 16 patients who later progressed to ophthalmopathy tested prospective prediction of ophthalmopathy. The roughly 100 discovery patients were randomly divided into training and test sets at a 7:3 ratio. Thyroid tissue and blood T-cell repertoires from more than five Graves' hyperthyroidism patients were also compared in the study. Following sampling, methimazole starting at 30 mg daily was given to hyperthyroidism patients, and high-dose intravenous methylprednisolone was given to ophthalmopathy patients. The libraries were constructed in a second round of multiplex PCR and then size-selected and purified. The libraries were sequenced on an Illumina HiSeq2000 using paired-end 100 bp reads. Raw data were processed with SOAPnuke, discarding reads with adapters, uncalled bases, mean Phred below 15, or no exact constant-primer or identifier match. COPE v1.2.5 was used to merge the high-quality paired reads, and each unique nucleotide sequence was defined as a clonotype. Clonotypes were aligned to IMGT TRBV, TRBD and TRBJ reference segments using MiTCR v1.1. The analysis was restricted to V-J combinations with a frequency above 0.0001, which together covered approximately 99% of the repertoires. The TCS score was defined as the ratio of F50 (clonal expansion) to E x V (chaos), calculated using BLOSUM62-based TCRdist between CDR3 peptides within each V-J. Welch's t-statistics and random forest reduced fewer than 550 V-J features to 13, which were used in a naive Bayes classifier (R e1071). Sample size was not statistically predetermined, and blinding of investigators to group allocation was not performed. TCR Vbeta CDR3 sequencing of around 130 peripheral blood samples (43 ophthalmopathy, 75 hyperthyroidism and approximately 17 progressor patients) is reported in the paper.

Source: peripheral blood mononuclear cells (PBMCs), taken at new diagnosis, from a patient treated with antithyroid drugs. The TCR originated in a woman younger than 35 with Graves disease. Donor details come from another sample of the same person, matched by shared clones. The V and J genes are TRBV12-3 or TRBV12-4 and TRBJ2-3, with 8 bases matching TRBD2. The CDR3 in this case is CASSLATAGGRTDTQYF. DNA sequence: TGTGCCAGCAGTTTAGCGACCGCGGGAGGTCGCACAGATACGCAGTATTTT.